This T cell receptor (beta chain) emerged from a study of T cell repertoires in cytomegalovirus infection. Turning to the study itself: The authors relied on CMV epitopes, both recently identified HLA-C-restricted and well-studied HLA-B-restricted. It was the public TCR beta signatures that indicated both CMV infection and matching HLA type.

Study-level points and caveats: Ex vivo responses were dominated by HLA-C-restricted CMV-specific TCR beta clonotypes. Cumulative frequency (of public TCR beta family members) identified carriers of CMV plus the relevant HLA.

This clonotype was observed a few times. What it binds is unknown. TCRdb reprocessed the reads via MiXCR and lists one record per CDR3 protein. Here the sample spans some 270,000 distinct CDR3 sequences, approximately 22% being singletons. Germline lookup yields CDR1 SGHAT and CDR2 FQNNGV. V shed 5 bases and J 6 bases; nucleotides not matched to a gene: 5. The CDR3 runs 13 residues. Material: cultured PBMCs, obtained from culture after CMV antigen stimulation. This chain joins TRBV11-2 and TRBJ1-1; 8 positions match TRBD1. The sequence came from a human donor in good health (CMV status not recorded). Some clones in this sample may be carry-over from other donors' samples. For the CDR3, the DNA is TGTGCCAGCAGCCTCAGGGGGCCCCCTGAAGCTTTCTTT. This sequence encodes CASSLRGPPEAFF.